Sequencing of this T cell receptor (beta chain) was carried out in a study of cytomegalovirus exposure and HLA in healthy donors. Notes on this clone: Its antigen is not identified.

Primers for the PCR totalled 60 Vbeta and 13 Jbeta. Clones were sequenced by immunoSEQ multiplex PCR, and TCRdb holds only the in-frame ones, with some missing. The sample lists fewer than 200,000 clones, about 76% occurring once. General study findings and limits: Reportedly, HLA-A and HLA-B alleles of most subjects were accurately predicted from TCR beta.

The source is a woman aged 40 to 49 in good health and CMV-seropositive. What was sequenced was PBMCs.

The CDR3 region has the DNA TGTGCCAGTAGTATACGGGCGGGAGATACGCAGTATTTT. Protein product: CASSIRAGDTQYF. J is TRBJ2-3 and V is TRBV19; the D gene is possibly TRBD2 (5 bases). The CDR3 loop spans 13 amino acids. Trimming removed 2 bases from V and 5 bases from J, with 8 bases in between. Looked up from germline, CDR1 is LNHDA and CDR2 is SQIVND (reference sequence).